This T cell receptor (beta chain) emerged from a study of blood T cell repertoires in COVID-19. About the study: COVID-19 samples from acute and convalescent phases originated in the United States, Italy and Spain.

Repertoires were generated with immunoSEQ multiplex PCR, while TCRdb's copy carries only in-frame clones and drops some. In the table there are under 400,000 clones, roughly 88% of which are singletons. The CDR3 contains 16 residues. Germline CDR1 and CDR2: SEHNR and FQNEAQ (reference sequence). V shed 1 base and J shed 3 bases, with 15 bases lying between them. Material for sequencing was peripheral blood. The sequence came from a woman aged 25 to 39 with COVID-19, enrolled during active disease. The chain is built from TRBV7-9 and TRBJ2-5; D is possibly TRBD1 (6 bases). The CDR3 nucleotides are TGTGCCAGCAGCTTAGAGGCAGGGGTTTTCAAAGAGACCCAGTACTTC. This sequence encodes CASSLEAGVFKETQYF.